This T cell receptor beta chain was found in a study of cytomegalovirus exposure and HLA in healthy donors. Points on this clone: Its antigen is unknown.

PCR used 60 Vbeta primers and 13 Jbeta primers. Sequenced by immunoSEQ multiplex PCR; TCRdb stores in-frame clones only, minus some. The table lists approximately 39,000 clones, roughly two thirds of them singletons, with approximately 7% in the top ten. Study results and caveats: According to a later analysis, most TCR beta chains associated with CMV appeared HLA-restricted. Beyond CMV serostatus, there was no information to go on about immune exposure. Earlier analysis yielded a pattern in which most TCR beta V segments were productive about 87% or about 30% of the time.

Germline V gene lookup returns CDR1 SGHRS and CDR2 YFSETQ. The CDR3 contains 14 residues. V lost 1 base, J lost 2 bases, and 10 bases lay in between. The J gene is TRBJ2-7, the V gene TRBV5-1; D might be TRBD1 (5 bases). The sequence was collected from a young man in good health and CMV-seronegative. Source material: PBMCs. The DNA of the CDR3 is TGCGCCAGCAGCTTGAAGGGGCCCCCCTACGAGCAGTACTTC. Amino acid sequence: CASSLKGPPYEQYF.